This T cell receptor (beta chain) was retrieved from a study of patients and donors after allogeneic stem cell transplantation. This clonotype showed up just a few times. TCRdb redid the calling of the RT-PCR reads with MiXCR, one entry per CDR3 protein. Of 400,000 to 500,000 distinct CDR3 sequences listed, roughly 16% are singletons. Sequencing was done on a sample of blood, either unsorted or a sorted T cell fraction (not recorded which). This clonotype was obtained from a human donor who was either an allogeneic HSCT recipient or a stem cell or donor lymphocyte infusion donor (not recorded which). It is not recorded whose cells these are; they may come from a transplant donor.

The DNA for the CDR3 is TGTGCCAGCAGCTTAGACAGGGGGCCTGGAAACACCATATATTTT. Translation gives CASSLDRGPGNTIYF. This chain joins TRBV7-2 and TRBJ1-3; 9 bases match TRBD1. Trimming at V came to 1 base and at J to 2 bases, leaving 0 bases not matched to a gene. From germline, CDR1 is SGHTA and CDR2 FQGNSA. The CDR3 is made up of 15 amino acids.